The 5 T cell receptor beta chains listed next were all sequenced from one sample in a study of CD8 T cells in ankylosing spondylitis. Study-wide findings and caveats: Characteristic of ankylosing spondylitis blood, it appeared, was a TCR beta motif comprising eight highly homologous variants.

Their antigen targets remain unknown. TCRdb re-called the 5' RACE reads through MiXCR, storing one row per CDR3 protein. Of over 200,000 distinct CDR3 sequences listed, around 20% were seen once; the top ten hold approximately 40%. The sample comprised blood, either unsorted or a sorted T cell fraction (not recorded which). The receptors were gathered from a male donor with ankylosing spondylitis.

V is TRBV12-3 or TRBV12-4 and J is TRBJ1-5; 8 bases match TRBD1. The CDR3 covers 15 residues. V was clipped by 4 bases and J by 6 bases; unmatched bases: 8. Written as DNA, the CDR3 is TGTGCCAGCAGTTGGGGGGCAGGGGGCCTTCAGCCCCAGCATTTT. It yields the protein CASSWGAGGLQPQHF.

This clonotype was observed a few times. The rearrangement links TRBV10-3 to TRBJ2-7, with a possible D match to TRBD1 (5 bases). The V and J ends lost 0 bases and 6 bases respectively, with 12 bases between them. Germline assignment: CDR1 ENHRY and CDR2 SYGVKD. CDR3 length: 14 residues. The DNA for the CDR3 is TGTGCCATCAGTGAGTCGGGGCAGGGTGGCGAGCAGTACTTC. This codes for CAISESGQGGEQYF.

This clonotype has just a few counts. The chain employs TRBV29-1 and TRBJ1-2, with a weak D call TRBD1 (5 bases). Trimming pared 3 bases from V and 6 bases from J, leaving 11 bases between. This CDR3 comprises 12 residues. Looked up from germline, CDR1 is SQVTM and CDR2 is ANQGSEA. The CDR3 nucleotides are TGCAGCGTTGATTTGGGGCTTGATGGCTACACCTTC. Protein sequence: CSVDLGLDGYTF.

The CDR3 nucleotides are TGTGCCAGCTCACCACCCAGGGATGGCTACACCTTC. Protein product: CASSPPRDGYTF. The genes are TRBV18 and TRBJ1-2; possible D gene TRBD1, 5 bases. Per the germline V gene, CDR1 is KGHSH and CDR2 is LQKENI. The CDR3 is made up of 12 amino acids. Trimming removed 0 bases at V and 6 bases at J, with 5 bases between.

This chain joins TRBV4-2 and TRBJ1-1, with D perhaps TRBD1 (5 bases). The germline gives CDR1 LGHNA, CDR2 YNFKEQ. The CDR3 runs to 15 residues. Trimming removed 0 bases at V and 2 bases at J, with 10 bases between. The CDR3 DNA is TGTGCCAGCAGCCAAGATGGTGACAGCAACACTGAAGCTTTCTTT. This gives the protein CASSQDGDSNTEAFF.